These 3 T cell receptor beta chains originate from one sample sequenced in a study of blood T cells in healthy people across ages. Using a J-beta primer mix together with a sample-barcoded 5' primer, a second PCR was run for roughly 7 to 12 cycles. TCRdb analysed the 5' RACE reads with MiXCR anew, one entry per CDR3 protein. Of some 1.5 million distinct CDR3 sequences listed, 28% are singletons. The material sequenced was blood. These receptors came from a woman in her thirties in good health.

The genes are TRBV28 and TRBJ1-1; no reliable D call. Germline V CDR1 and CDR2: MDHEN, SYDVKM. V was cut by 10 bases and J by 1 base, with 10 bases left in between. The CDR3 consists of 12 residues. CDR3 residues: CATRLGNTEAFF. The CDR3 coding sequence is TGTGCCACCAGACTGGGGAACACTGAAGCTTTCTTT. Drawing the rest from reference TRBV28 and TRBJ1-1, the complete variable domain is DVKVTQSSRYLVKRTGEKVFLECVQDMDHENMFWYRQDPGLGLRLIYFSYDVKMKEKGDIPEGYSVSREKKERFSLILESASTNQTSMYLCATRLGNTEAFFGQGTRLTVV.

The CDR3 DNA reads TGCGCCAGCAGCCAAGATCTGGGTAGCGCCCCCCAATCTACGCAGTATTTT. The encoded protein is CASSQDLGSAPQSTQYF. The V gene is TRBV4-1, the J gene TRBJ2-3; the D gene is possibly TRBD2 (5 bases). The CDR3 extends over 17 amino acids. With 0 bases removed from V and 8 bases from J, the gap between germline ends came to 21 bases. The germline V gene has CDR1 MGHRA and CDR2 YSYEKL.

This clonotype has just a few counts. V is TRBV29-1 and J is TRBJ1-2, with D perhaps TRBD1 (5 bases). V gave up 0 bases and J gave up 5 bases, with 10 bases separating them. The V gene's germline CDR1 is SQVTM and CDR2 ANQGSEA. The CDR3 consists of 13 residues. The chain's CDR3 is CSVEEGGLYGYTF. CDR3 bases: TGCAGCGTTGAAGAGGGGGGTCTTTATGGCTACACCTTC.